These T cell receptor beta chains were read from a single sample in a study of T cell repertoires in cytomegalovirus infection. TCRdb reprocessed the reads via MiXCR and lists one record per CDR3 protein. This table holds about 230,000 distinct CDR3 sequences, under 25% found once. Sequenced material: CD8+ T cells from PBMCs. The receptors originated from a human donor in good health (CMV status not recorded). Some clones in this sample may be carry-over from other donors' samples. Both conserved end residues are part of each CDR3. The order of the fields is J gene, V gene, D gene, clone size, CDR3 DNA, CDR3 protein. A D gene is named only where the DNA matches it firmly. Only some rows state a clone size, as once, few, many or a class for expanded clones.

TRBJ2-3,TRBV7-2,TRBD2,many,TGTGCCAGCAGAAGTTTCGGGGGGGGCCCTTTTACAGATACGCAGTATTTT,CASRSFGGGPFTDTQYF
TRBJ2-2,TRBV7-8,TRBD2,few,TGTGCCAGCAGTATGCTAGCGGGGTGGACCGGGGAGCTGTTTTTT,CASSMLAGWTGELFF
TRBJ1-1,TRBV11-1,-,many,TGTGCCAGCAGCTTAGGCGCAGGGTGGAACACTGAAGCTTTCTTT,CASSLGAGWNTEAFF
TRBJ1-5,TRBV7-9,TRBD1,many,TGTGCCAGCAGCTTAGAGGGGGCAGGACAGCCCCAGCATTTT,CASSLEGAGQPQHF
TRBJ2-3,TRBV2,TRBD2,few,TGTGCCAGCAGGAGCGGGGGCCAGCAGTATTTT,CASRSGGQQYF
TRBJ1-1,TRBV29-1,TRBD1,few,TGCAGCGTTGGTGGGGGACAGGGCTCTGAAGCTTTCTTT,CSVGGGQGSEAFF
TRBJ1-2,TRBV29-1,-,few,TGCAGCGTTACCCGGGACTCCCCCGATGGCTACACCTTC,CSVTRDSPDGYTF
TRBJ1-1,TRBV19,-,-,TGTGCCAGTAGCCTCCCCTACAGGGAGGACACTGAAGCTTTCTTT,CASSLPYREDTEAFF
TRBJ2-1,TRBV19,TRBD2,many,TGTGCCAGTAGTCCTTATAGCGGGGGGGTTATCAATGAGCAGTTCTTC,CASSPYSGGVINEQFF
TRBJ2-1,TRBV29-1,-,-,TGCAGCGTTGTGGCAGGGAGCAATGAGCAGTTCTTC,CSVVAGSNEQFF
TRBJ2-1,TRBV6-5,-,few,TGTGCCAGCAGTTACCCCGCCGGAGGGTACAATGAGCAGTTCTTC,CASSYPAGGYNEQFF
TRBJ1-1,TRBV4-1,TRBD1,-,TGCGCCAGCAGCCCGTACGACAGGGAGGAAGCTTTCTTT,CASSPYDREEAFF
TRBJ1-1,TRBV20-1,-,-,TGCAGTGCTACCCGGACAGAGAACACTGAAGCTTTCTTT,CSATRTENTEAFF
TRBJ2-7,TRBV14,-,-,TGTGCCAGCAGTGTTTCCCTTGGGACGATCTACGAGCAGTACTTC,CASSVSLGTIYEQYF
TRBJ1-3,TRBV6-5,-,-,TGTGCCAGCAGTGGACAGCCTGGAAACACCATATATTTT,CASSGQPGNTIYF
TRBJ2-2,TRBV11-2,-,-,TGTGCCAGCACGCACCAGGACCTATCCACCGGGGAGCTGTTTTTT,CASTHQDLSTGELFF
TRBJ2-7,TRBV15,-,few,TGTGCCACCAGCGGGGACATTGGCCCGGAGCAGTACTTC,CATSGDIGPEQYF
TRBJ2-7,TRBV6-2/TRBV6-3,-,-,TGTGCCAGCAGTCTCACAGGGTTTGGCTACGAGCAGTACTTC,CASSLTGFGYEQYF
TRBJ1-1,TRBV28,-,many,TGTGCCAGCAGTTTTGGCGGGGGCGGGTCGGGCACTGAAGCTTTCTTT,CASSFGGGGSGTEAFF
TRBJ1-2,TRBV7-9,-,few,TGTGCCAGCCGGCCCGTAGGGACGGGAAATGGCTACACCTTC,CASRPVGTGNGYTF
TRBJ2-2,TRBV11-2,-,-,TGTGCCAGCAGCCTCGGGCTAGCCTCCGGGGAGCTGTTTTTT,CASSLGLASGELFF
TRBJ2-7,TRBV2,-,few,TGTGCCAGCAGTCCACCCCAGGGGTTGAGGTCCTACGAGCAGTACTTC,CASSPPQGLRSYEQYF
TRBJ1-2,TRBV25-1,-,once,TGTGCCAGCAGTGCTGGGGTTGGCTACACCTTC,CASSAGVGYTF
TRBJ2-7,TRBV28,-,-,TGTGCCAGCAAGTGGCCCGGGACAATGAGTGACAAGCAGTACTTC,CASKWPGTMSDKQYF
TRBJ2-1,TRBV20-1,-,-,TGCAGTGCTAGAGATCGGGAAGAGAGCTCCTACAATGAGCAGTTCTTC,CSARDREESSYNEQFF
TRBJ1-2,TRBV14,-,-,TGTGCCAGCAGCCCCGGTCGGCGCTGTGGCTGCACCTTC,CASSPGRRCGCTF
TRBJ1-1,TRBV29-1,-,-,TGCAGCGTCGAGTCGGCGAACACTGAAGCTTTCTTT,CSVESANTEAFF
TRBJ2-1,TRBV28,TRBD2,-,TGTGCCAGCAGTTTTACGCCACTAGCGGGGGGGCCAAATGAGCAGTTCTTC,CASSFTPLAGGPNEQFF
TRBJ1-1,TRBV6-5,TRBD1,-,TGTGCCAGCAGTGATGGGACAGGGGTATTGAACACTGAAGCTTTCTTT,CASSDGTGVLNTEAFF